What follows are 5 T cell receptor beta chains derived from one specimen sequenced in a study of cytomegalovirus exposure and HLA in healthy donors. Researchers ran the PCR with 60 Vbeta and 13 Jbeta primers. Profiling relied on immunoSEQ multiplex PCR, and the TCRdb table lists in-frame clones only, not all of them. The sample has over 80,000 clones, less than 80% seen once. The sequencing input was PBMCs. The receptors were gathered from a boy between 10 and 17 years old in good health and CMV-seropositive.

The CDR3 DNA follows: TGTGCCAGCAGCAAGGGACTAGCGGGCCTAAGCTCCTACAATGAGCAGTTCTTC. It is translated as CASSKGLAGLSSYNEQFF. V is TRBV7-9 and J is TRBJ2-1, with 12 bases matching TRBD2. In germline, CDR1 is SEHNR, CDR2 FQNEAQ (reference sequence). V shed 5 bases and J 0 bases; nucleotides not matched to a gene: 8. The length of the CDR3 is 18 residues. Full variable domain (missing parts from reference TRBV7-9 and TRBJ2-1): DTGVSQNPRHKITKRGQNVTFRCDPISEHNRLYWYRQTLGQGPEFLTYFQNEAQLEKSRLLSDRFSAERPKGSFSTLEIQRTEQGDSAMYLCASSKGLAGLSSYNEQFFGPGTRLTVL.

The genes are TRBV5-6 and TRBJ1-6; TRBD1 matches 10 bases. This CDR3 comprises 16 residues. After removal of 0 bases from V and 10 bases from J, the junction contained 7 bases not matched to a gene. In germline, CDR1 is SGHDT, CDR2 YYEEEE. The CDR3 nucleotides read TGTGCCAGCAGCTTGGCTGACAGGGGGCGAAGGTCACCCCTCCACTTT. It specifies CASSLADRGRRSPLHF.

This clone was picked up a small number of times. The chain uses TRBV6-5 and TRBJ1-2; tentatively, D is TRBD1 (6 bases). Trimming left V 5 bases short and J 6 bases short, with 16 bases between. This CDR3 has 14 amino acids. Germline CDR1 MNHEY, CDR2 SVGAGI. DNA for the CDR3: TGTGCCAGCAGTCTCGATACAGGGTCCCATGGCTACACCTTC. Translation: CASSLDTGSHGYTF.

This chain connects TRBV19 to TRBJ1-5, with TRBD1 matching over 11 bases. This CDR3 region has 16 residues. Looked up from germline, CDR1 is LNHDA and CDR2 is SQIVND (reference sequence). The V and J ends lost 3 bases and 4 bases, in that order; junction bases with no gene match: 5. The CDR3 DNA is TGTGCCAGTAGTATCTGGGACAGGGGGGGAAATCAGCCCCAGCATTTT. Translation gives CASSIWDRGGNQPQHF.

The chain carries TRBV5-8 and TRBJ2-3, with 10 nucleotides matching TRBD2. Germline lookup yields CDR1 SGHTS and CDR2 YDEGEE. The junction had 12 bases not matched to a gene; V was cut back by 4 bases and J by 1 base. There are 18 residues in the CDR3. The CDR3 is CASSVRGSGLAGTDTQYF. In DNA, the CDR3 is TGTGCCAGCAGCGTCCGGGGCTCAGGACTAGCGGGCACAGATACGCAGTATTTT.